A single sample gave rise to the 27 T cell receptor beta chains below, sequenced in a study of CD4 and CD8 cells across lung adenocarcinoma regions. TCRdb ran MiXCR on the PCR reads and lists one entry per CDR3 protein. The sample lists some 10,000 distinct CDR3 sequences, 59% occurring once. The sample taken for sequencing was CD8+ T cells from the margin of a lung tumor. These receptors were taken from a male donor with lung adenocarcinoma. The CD4 and CD8 labels of this study may be unreliable.

This chain connects TRBV6-1 to TRBJ1-5; 7 nucleotides align to TRBD1. The germline V gene encodes CDR1 MNHNS and CDR2 SASEGT. Losses at the gene ends were 2 bases for V and 7 bases for J; bases not matched to a gene: 8. CDR3 size: 15 residues. CDR3 loop: CASSEFRGVVQPQHF. The CDR3 DNA reads TGTGCCAGCAGTGAATTCAGGGGGGTAGTCCAGCCCCAGCATTTT.

V and J are TRBV27 and TRBJ2-5; the match to TRBD2 covers 7 bases. In germline, CDR1 is MNHEY, CDR2 SMNVEV (reference sequence). Germline trimming cut 4 bases from V and 1 base from J; bases unmatched to any gene: 9. This CDR3 spans 16 amino acids. In nucleotides, the CDR3 is TGTGCCAGCAGTTCCGCCGGGAGCGGGGTCCAAGAGACCCAGTACTTC. Protein sequence: CASSSAGSGVQETQYF.

The CDR3 sequence: CASSETPPPEQFF. Written as DNA, the CDR3 is TGCGCCAGCAGTGAAACACCTCCCCCCGAGCAGTTCTTC. The chain is built from TRBV10-2 and TRBJ2-1; D is undetermined. Germline CDR1 reads WSHSY; CDR2 reads SAAADI. The V and J ends lost 3 bases and 10 bases respectively, with 13 bases between them. The CDR3 covers 13 residues.

This clonotype was detected ten times or more. The gene calls are TRBV4-1 and TRBJ2-1, with 9 positions matching TRBD2. The germline CDR1 and CDR2 sequences are MGHRA and YSYEKL. This CDR3 contains 17 residues. Unmatched junction bases numbered 12, after V lost 1 base and J lost 8 bases. The CDR3 coding sequence is TGCGCCAGCAGCCAAGGTCTGGACTTTAGCGGGAGTCATGAGCAGTTCTTC. It specifies CASSQGLDFSGSHEQFF.

The rearrangement links TRBV6-1 to TRBJ2-4; D is possibly TRBD1 (5 bases). The end of the DNA fits TRBJ2-7 better, so the J call may be wrong. Germline lookup yields CDR1 MNHNS and CDR2 SASEGT. The CDR3 covers 12 residues. The CDR3 DNA follows: TGTGCCAGCCTTCAGACAGAGTACGAGCAGTACTTC. The encoded protein is CASLQTEYEQYF.

This clonotype was seen at least ten times. The J gene is TRBJ2-3, the V gene TRBV6-5; weak D call: TRBD2 (5 bases). In germline, CDR1 is MNHEY, CDR2 SVGAGI. This CDR3 has 16 amino acids. V was shortened by 2 bases and J by 3 bases, with 15 bases between the two germline ends. The CDR3 DNA follows: TGTGCCAGCAGTTACAGGGCCGGAGAGGGAACAGATACGCAGTATTTT. Translated: CASSYRAGEGTDTQYF.

This clonotype has more than one count but fewer than ten. The chain carries TRBV6-1 and TRBJ2-3, with 12 positions matching TRBD2. The CDR3 is 15 residues long. V shed 7 bases, J shed 1 base, and the junction held 3 bases outside the gene matches. Germline CDR1 MNHNS, CDR2 SASEGT. For the CDR3, the DNA is TGTGCCAGCAAGACTAGCGGGGGCGGCACAGATACGCAGTATTTT. Protein product: CASKTSGGGTDTQYF.

On this clonotype itself: At one end, the junction sequence differs from germline, possibly due to a read error. The V gene is TRBV6-1, the J gene TRBJ2-5; D could derive from TRBD1 or TRBD2 (7 bases each). This CDR3 is 15 amino acids long. Looked up from germline, CDR1 is MNHNS and CDR2 is SASEGT. The CDR3 DNA reads TGTGCCGGGGGCAAAGGGGGCCTAGCGGCAGAGACGCAGTACTTC. Translating it yields CAGGKGGLAAETQYF.

The genes are TRBV6-1 and TRBJ1-1; D is possibly TRBD1 (6 bases). Germline-derived CDR1 and CDR2 are MNHNS and SASEGT. The CDR3 has 13 residues. V lost 6 bases, J lost 3 bases, and 11 bases lay in between. In DNA, the CDR3 is TGTGCCAGCAGCTTGACAGGCCACACTGAAGCTTTCTTT. Its translation: CASSLTGHTEAFF.

In this sample, this clonotype turned up a few times. This chain joins TRBV27 and TRBJ1-1, with D unclear. CDR1 MNHEY and CDR2 SMNVEV come from the germline V gene (reference sequence). Trimming shortened V by 2 bases and J by 8 bases, and 9 bases separated the two germline ends. The CDR3 covers 12 residues. The CDR3 DNA follows: TGTGCCAGCAGTTTAATGGGGAGGGAAGCTTTCTTT. Its translation: CASSLMGREAFF.

The chain is built from TRBV6-1 and TRBJ2-5; TRBD1 agrees at 9 bases. V gave up 7 bases and J gave up 11 bases; unmatched junction bases: 11. The CDR3 loop spans 13 amino acids. Germline V lookup: CDR1 MNHNS, CDR2 SASEGT. The CDR3 is CASTVQGAGEQYF. CDR3 bases: TGTGCCAGCACGGTACAGGGGGCGGGGGAGCAGTACTTC.

This clonotype was counted a single time. The rearrangement uses TRBV6-1 and TRBJ2-4; perhaps TRBD1 as D (5 bases). Trimming took 0 bases from V and 13 from J, leaving 22 bases between them. Germline-derived CDR1 and CDR2 are MNHNS and SASEGT. CDR3 length equals 16 residues. CDR3 region: CASSEAGPWAKDMQYF. As DNA, the CDR3 is TGTGCCAGCAGTGAAGCGGGGCCGTGGGCTAAAGATATGCAGTACTTC.

The chain joins TRBV10-2 to TRBJ2-1; D may be TRBD2 (5 bases). Looked up from germline, CDR1 is WSHSY and CDR2 is SAAADI. This CDR3 contains 11 residues. V was clipped by 6 bases and J by 9 bases, with 9 bases between them. The CDR3 reads CASSVALEQFF. Here the CDR3 DNA reads TGCGCCAGCAGCGTAGCGCTTGAGCAGTTCTTC.

The J gene is TRBJ2-5, the V gene TRBV24-1; D assignment may be TRBD1 or TRBD2 (6 bases each). The DNA end favors TRBJ2-7, so the J call may be wrong. The germline gives CDR1 KGHDR, CDR2 SFDVKD. The CDR3 extends over 12 amino acids. CDR3 bases: TGTGCCACCAGTAGGAGGGGGGACGAGCAGTACTTC. Translation gives CATSRRGDEQYF.

The chain couples TRBV6-1 to TRBJ2-3, with D uncertain. The CDR3 runs to 16 residues. With 5 bases removed from V and 3 bases from J, the gap between germline ends came to 18 bases. Germline CDR1 reads MNHNS; CDR2 reads SASEGT. CDR3 protein: CASSPMASGATDTQYF. The CDR3, as DNA: TGTGCCAGCAGTCCAATGGCCTCGGGTGCGACAGATACGCAGTATTTT.

The V gene is TRBV6-1, the J gene TRBJ2-5; possible D gene TRBD1, 5 bases. The V end was cut by 2 bases, the J end by 9 bases, with 13 bases between. This CDR3 is built from 13 residues. Germline V gene sequence: CDR1 MNHNS, CDR2 SASEGT. CDR3 nucleotide sequence: TGTGCCAGCAGTGAATATCAGGGCAGGGCCCAGTACTTC. Its protein is CASSEYQGRAQYF.

Concerning this clonotype itself: The junction does not match germline at one end; this may be a read error. The chain links TRBV6-1 to TRBJ2-5, with D possibly matching TRBD2 (6 bases). The V gene's germline CDR1 is MNHNS and CDR2 SASEGT. The CDR3 is made up of 16 amino acids. CDR3 sequence (DNA): TGTGCCAGCAGGCCCGGGAGTAGAAGGGGCACAGAGACGCAGTATTTC. Its protein product is CASRPGSRRGTETQYF.

As concerns this clonotype: The junction departs from the called germline gene at one end, perhaps through a read error. This chain uses TRBV10-3 with TRBJ2-5; TRBD2 might be the D (6 bases). Germline loops: CDR1 ENHRY, CDR2 SYGVKD. The CDR3 runs 15 residues. The CDR3 DNA reads as TGTGCCGGGGGGTACGGGGGAAGTGACCCAGATACGCAGTATTTC. Its translation is CAGGYGGSDPDTQYF.

This clonotype was detected a few times. V is TRBV6-5 and J is TRBJ2-3, with a tentative D call TRBD2 (6 bases). This CDR3 comprises 12 residues. CDR1 is MNHEY and CDR2 is SVGAGI in the germline V gene. V lost 2 bases to trimming and J lost 10 bases, with 10 bases between them. The CDR3 spells CASSYRGGAQYF. Here the CDR3 DNA reads TGTGCCAGCAGTTACAGGGGCGGGGCGCAGTATTTT.

The J gene is TRBJ2-3, the V gene TRBV6-1, with D perhaps TRBD2 (6 bases). V was trimmed by 4 bases and J by 0 bases, leaving 14 bases between them. The CDR3 has 16 amino acids. The germline V gene encodes CDR1 MNHNS and CDR2 SASEGT. CDR3 in DNA: TGTGCCAGCAGTGTCTTAACTAGCAGTAGCACAGATACGCAGTATTTT. Translation: CASSVLTSSSTDTQYF.

This chain joins TRBV6-5 and TRBJ1-2; no firm D call. CDR3 size: 12 residues. The germline V gene has CDR1 MNHEY and CDR2 SVGAGI. Between the trimmed V and J ends, which lost 4 bases and 8 bases, there was a span of 11 bases. CDR3 in amino acids: CASSWPGKGYTF. CDR3 DNA: TGTGCCAGCAGTTGGCCCGGGAAAGGCTACACCTTC.

The chain combines TRBV10-1 with TRBJ2-1; possibly TRBD1 for D (5 bases). Germline V lookup: CDR1 WNHNN, CDR2 SYGVQD (reference sequence). The CDR3 is 13 amino acids. With 10 bases removed from V and 2 bases from J, the gap between germline ends came to 12 bases. This CDR3 is CATSVGPYNEQFF. In DNA form, the CDR3 reads TGCGCCACCAGCGTGGGGCCCTACAATGAGCAGTTCTTC.

Only one count was recorded for this clonotype. This sequence joins TRBV6-1 and TRBJ2-3; the D call may be TRBD1 or TRBD2 (5 bases each). Judging by the DNA end, TRBJ2-7 fits better; the J call may be wrong. The CDR3 loop spans 16 amino acids. Germline CDR1 MNHNS, CDR2 SASEGT. CDR3 sequence: CASSASGLRAKNTQYF. DNA for the CDR3: TGTGCCAGCAGCGCCTCGGGGCTGCGAGCCAAAAATACGCAGTACTTC.

The sample holds a few counts of this clonotype. The J gene is TRBJ2-1, the V gene TRBV6-1; TRBD1 matches at 10 bases. Germline loops: CDR1 MNHNS, CDR2 SASEGT. This CDR3 is built from 14 residues. V dropped 3 bases and J dropped 8; count of bases not matched to a gene: 4. The CDR3 reads CASSEGTGADEQFF. CDR3 nucleotide sequence: TGTGCCAGCAGTGAGGGGACAGGGGCGGATGAGCAGTTCTTC.

CDR3 coding DNA: TGTGCCAGCAGCTTAGGGGGCACCGAGGAGCAGTATTTT. This sequence encodes CASSLGGTEEQYF. V gene TRBV7-2 combines with J gene TRBJ2-2; D is perhaps TRBD1 (5 bases). The closer fit of TRBJ2-3 to the DNA end suggests the J call may be wrong. There are 13 residues in the CDR3. Germline CDR1 is SGHTA and CDR2 is FQGNSA.

This clonotype was detected only a few times. The V and J genes are TRBV6-1 and TRBJ2-5, with D possibly TRBD1 on 6 matching bases. This CDR3 region has 13 residues. V lost 10 bases and J 7 bases, leaving 19 bases between the germline ends. The V gene's germline CDR1 is MNHNS and CDR2 SASEGT. The CDR3 nucleotides are TGTGCCAACAGAGACAGGCCCCGAGGGACCCAGTACTTC. It codes for CANRDRPRGTQYF.

The J gene is TRBJ2-3, the V gene TRBV7-2; D unclear. V was clipped by 5 bases and J by 5 bases, with 8 bases between them. Germline V gene data show CDR1 as SGHTA and CDR2 as FQGNSA. The CDR3 length is 12 residues. The chain's CDR3 is CASSPRGDTQYF. The CDR3 DNA follows: TGTGCCAGCAGCCCCCGTGGAGATACGCAGTATTTT.